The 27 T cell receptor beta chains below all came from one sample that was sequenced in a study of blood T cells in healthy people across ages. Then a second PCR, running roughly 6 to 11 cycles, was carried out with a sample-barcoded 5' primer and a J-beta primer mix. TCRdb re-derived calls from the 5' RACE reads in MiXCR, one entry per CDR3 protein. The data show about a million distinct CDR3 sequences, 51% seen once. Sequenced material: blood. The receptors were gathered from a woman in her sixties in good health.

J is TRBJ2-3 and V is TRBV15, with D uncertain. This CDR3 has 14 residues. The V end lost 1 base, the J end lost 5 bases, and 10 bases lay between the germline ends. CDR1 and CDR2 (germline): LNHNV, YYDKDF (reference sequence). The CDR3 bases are TGTGCCACCAGCAGAGGGGAAGGGATAGATACGCAGTATTTT. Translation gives CATSRGEGIDTQYF.

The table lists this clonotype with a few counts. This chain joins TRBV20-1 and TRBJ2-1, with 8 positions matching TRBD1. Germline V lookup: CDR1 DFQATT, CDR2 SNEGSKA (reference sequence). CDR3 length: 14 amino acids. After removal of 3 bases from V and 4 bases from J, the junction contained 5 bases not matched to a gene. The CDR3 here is CSASMGQEYNEQFF. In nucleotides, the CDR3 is TGCAGTGCTAGCATGGGACAGGAATACAATGAGCAGTTCTTC.

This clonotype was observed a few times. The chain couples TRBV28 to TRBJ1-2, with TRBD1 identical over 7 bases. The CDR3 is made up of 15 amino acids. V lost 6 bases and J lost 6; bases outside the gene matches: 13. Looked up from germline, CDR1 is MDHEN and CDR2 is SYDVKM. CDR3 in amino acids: CASRLSDRFRDGYTF. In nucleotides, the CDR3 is TGTGCCAGCAGACTCTCGGACAGGTTCCGTGATGGCTACACCTTC.

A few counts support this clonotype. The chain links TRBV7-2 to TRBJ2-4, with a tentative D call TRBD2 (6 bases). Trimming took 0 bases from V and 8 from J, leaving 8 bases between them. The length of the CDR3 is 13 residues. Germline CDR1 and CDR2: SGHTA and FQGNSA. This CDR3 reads CASSLARRDIQYF. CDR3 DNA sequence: TGTGCCAGCAGCTTAGCGCGGAGGGACATTCAGTACTTC.

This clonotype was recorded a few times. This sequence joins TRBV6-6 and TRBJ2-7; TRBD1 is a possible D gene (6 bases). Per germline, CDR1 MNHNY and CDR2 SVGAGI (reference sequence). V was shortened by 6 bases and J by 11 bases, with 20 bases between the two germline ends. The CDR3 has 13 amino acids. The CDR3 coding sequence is TGTGCCAGCAGAACGGCCGCCGGGACACGGGAGTACTTC. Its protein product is CASRTAAGTREYF.

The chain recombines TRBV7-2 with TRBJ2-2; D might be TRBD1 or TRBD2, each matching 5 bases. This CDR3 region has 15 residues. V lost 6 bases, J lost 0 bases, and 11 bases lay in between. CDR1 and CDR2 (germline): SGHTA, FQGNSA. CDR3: CASSPWGTNTGELFF. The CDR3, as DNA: TGTGCCAGCAGTCCTTGGGGGACGAACACCGGGGAGCTGTTTTTT. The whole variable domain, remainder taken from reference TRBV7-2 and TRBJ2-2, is GAGVSQSPSNKVTEKGKDVELRCDPISGHTALYWYRQSLGQGLEFLIYFQGNSAPDKSGLPSDRFSAERTGGSVSTLTIQRTQQEDSAVYLCASSPWGTNTGELFFGEGSRLTVL.

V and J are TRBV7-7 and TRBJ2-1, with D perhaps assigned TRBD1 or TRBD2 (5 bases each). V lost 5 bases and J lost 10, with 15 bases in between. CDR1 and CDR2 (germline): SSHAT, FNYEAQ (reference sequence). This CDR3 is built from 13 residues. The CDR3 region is CASSHGTGWEQFF. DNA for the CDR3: TGTGCCAGCAGCCACGGGACGGGTTGGGAGCAGTTCTTC.

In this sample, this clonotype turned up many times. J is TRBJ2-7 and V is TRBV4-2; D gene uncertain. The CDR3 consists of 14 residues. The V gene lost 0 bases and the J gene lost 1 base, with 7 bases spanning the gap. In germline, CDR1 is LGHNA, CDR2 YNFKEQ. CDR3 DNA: TGTGCCAGCAGCCAAGATTCCCGTTCCTACGAGCAGTACTTC. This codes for CASSQDSRSYEQYF.

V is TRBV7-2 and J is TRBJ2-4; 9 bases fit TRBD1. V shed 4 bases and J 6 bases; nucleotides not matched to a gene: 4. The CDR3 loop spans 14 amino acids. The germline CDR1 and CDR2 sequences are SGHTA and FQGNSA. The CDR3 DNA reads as TGTGCCAGCAGCTCCCGGACAGGGGTAAACATTCAGTACTTC. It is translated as CASSSRTGVNIQYF.

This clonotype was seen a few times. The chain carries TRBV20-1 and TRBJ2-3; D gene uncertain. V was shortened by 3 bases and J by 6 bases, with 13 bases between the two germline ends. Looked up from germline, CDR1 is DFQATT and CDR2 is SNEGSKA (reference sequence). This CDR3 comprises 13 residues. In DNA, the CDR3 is TGCAGTGCTAGCCACGGCACAAGGGATACGCAGTATTTT. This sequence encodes CSASHGTRDTQYF.

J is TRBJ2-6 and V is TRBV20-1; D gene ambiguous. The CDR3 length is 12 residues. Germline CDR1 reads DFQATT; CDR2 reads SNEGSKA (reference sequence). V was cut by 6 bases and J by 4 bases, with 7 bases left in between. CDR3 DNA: TGCAGTGCCCCAAAAGGGGCCAACGTCCTGACTTTC. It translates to CSAPKGANVLTF.

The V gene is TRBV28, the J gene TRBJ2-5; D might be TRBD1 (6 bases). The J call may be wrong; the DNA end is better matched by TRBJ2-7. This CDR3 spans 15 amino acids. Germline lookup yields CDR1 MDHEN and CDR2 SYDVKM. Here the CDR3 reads CASTSQGRHPYEQYF. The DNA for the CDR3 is TGTGCCAGCACCAGTCAGGGGCGACACCCTTACGAGCAGTACTTC.

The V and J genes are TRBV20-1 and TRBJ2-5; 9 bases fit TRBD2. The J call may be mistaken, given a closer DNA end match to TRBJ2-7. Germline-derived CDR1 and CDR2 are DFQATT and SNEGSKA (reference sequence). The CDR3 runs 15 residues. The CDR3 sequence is CSARDWSSGSYEQYF. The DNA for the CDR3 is TGCAGTGCTAGAGATTGGAGTAGCGGGAGTTACGAGCAGTACTTC.

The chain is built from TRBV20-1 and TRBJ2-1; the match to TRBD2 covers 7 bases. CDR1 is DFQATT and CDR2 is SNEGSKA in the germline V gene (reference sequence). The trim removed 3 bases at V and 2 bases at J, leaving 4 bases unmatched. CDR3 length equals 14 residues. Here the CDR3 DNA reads TGCAGTGCTAGGACTAGCTGGCCCTACAATGAGCAGTTCTTC. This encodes CSARTSWPYNEQFF.

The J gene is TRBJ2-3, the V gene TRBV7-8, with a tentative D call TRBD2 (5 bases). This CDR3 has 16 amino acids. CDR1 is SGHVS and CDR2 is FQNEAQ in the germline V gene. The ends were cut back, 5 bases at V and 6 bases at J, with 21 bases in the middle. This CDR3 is CASSLMDSQASDTQYF. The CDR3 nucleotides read TGTGCCAGCAGCCTTATGGACTCCCAAGCTTCTGATACGCAGTATTTT.

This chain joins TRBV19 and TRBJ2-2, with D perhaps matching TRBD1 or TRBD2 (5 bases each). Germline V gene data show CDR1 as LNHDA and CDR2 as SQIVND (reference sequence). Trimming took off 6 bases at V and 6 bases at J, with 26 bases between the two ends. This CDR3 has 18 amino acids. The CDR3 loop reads CASSPGRHPLVESGELFF. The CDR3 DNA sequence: TGTGCCAGTAGCCCGGGGCGGCACCCCCTTGTAGAGTCCGGGGAGCTGTTTTTT.

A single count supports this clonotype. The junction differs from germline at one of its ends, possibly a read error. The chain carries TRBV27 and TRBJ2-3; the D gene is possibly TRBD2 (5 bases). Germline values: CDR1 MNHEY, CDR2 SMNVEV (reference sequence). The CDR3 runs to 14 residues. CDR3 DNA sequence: TGTGCCAGCAGTTTGAACGGGAACACAGATACGCAGAATTTT. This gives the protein CASSLNGNTDTQNF.

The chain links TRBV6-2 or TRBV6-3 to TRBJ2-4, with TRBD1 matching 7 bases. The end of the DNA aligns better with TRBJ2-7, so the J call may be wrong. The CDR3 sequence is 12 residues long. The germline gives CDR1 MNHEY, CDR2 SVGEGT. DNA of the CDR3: TGTGCCAGCAGTGACAGGGTAATCGAGCAGTACTTC. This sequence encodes CASSDRVIEQYF.

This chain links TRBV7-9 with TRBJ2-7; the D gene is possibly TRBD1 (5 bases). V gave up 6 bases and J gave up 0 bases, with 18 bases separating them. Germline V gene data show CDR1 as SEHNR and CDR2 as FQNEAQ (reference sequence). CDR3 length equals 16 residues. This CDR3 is CASSLGPQRSSYEQYF. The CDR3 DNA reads TGTGCCAGCAGTTTGGGGCCCCAGAGAAGCTCCTACGAGCAGTACTTC. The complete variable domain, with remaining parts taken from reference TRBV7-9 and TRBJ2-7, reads DTGVSQNPRHKITKRGQNVTFRCDPISEHNRLYWYRQTLGQGPEFLTYFQNEAQLEKSRLLSDRFSAERPKGSFSTLEIQRTEQGDSAMYLCASSLGPQRSSYEQYFGPGTRLTVT.

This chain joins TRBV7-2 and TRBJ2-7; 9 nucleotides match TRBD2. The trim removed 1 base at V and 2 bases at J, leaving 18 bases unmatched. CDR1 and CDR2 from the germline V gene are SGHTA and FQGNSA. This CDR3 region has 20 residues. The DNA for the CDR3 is TGTGCCAGCAGCTTAGACCCTGGCCTAGCGGGATCCCTTTGGCCCTACGAGCAGTACTTC. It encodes CASSLDPGLAGSLWPYEQYF.

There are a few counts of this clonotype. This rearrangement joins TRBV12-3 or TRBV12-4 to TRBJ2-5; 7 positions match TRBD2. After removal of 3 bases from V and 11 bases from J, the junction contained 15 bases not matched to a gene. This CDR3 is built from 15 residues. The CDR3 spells CASSLSLAGMLEQYF. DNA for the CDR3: TGTGCCAGCAGTTTGTCGTTAGCGGGCATGCTGGAGCAGTACTTC.

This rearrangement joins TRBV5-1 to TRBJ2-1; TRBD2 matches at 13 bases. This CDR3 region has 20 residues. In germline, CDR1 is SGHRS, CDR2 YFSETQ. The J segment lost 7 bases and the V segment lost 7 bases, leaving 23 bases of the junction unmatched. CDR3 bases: TGCGCCAGCCATAATATGGTACTAGCGGGAGGGCACCCCCGTACGAATGAGCAGTTCTTC. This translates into CASHNMVLAGGHPRTNEQFF.

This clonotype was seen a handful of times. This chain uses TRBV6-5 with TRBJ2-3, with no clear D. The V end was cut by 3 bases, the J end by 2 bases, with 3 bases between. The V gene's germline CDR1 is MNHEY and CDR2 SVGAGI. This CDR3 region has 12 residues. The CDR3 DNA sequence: TGTGCCAGCAGTTATAACACAGATACGCAGTATTTT. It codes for CASSYNTDTQYF.

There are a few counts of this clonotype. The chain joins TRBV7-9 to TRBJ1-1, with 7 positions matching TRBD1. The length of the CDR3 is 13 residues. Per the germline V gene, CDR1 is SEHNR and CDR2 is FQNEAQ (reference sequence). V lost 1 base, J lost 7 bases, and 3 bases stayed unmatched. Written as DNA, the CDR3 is TGTGCCAGCAGCTTAGGGACAGGCCTTGAAGCTTTCTTT. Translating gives CASSLGTGLEAFF.

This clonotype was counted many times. The CDR3 loop reads CASSPHGAPPYEQYF. DNA for the CDR3: TGTGCCAGCAGCCCTCATGGAGCCCCCCCCTACGAGCAGTACTTC. The J gene is TRBJ2-7, the V gene TRBV7-8; D gene uncertain. The V gene lost 5 bases and the J gene lost 2 bases, with 16 bases spanning the gap. CDR3 length: 15 amino acids. Germline assignment: CDR1 SGHVS and CDR2 FQNEAQ.

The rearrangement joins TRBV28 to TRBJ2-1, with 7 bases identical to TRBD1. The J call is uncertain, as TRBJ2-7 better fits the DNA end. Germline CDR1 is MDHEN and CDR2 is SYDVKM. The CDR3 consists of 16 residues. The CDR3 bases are TGTGCCAGCAGTCCACCCGGGACAGCCTCCTACAATGAGCAGTACTTC. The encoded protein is CASSPPGTASYNEQYF.

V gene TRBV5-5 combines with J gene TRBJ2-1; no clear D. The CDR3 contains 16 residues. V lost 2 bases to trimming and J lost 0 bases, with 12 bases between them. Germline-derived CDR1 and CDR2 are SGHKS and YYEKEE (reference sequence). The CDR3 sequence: CASSFNPSSSYNEQFF. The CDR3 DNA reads TGTGCCAGCAGCTTTAACCCCAGCAGCTCCTACAATGAGCAGTTCTTC. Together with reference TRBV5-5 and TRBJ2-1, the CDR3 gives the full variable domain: DAGVTQSPTHLIKTRGQQVTLRCSPISGHKSVSWYQQVLGQGPQFIFQYYEKEERGRGNFPDRFSARQFPNYSSELNVNALLLGDSALYLCASSFNPSSSYNEQFFGPGTRLTVL.